Shown below are 12 T cell receptor beta chains from a single sample sequenced in a study of shared clonotypes between healthy human individuals. Assay used: immunoSEQ multiplex PCR; TCRdb lists only in-frame clones, some missing. The sample records about 2.1 million clones, 85% to 95% being singletons. Positive CCR7 selection of CD45RO-negative cells yielded the naive CD8 cells, and terminally differentiated effector memory CD45RA+ cells were excluded. The sequencing sample was made of naive CD8+ T cells from PBMCs. These receptor sequences come from a man aged 18 to 29 in good health. Some clones in this sample may be carry-over from other donors' samples.

The chain recombines TRBV10-3 with TRBJ1-1, with D unresolved. The CDR3 has 13 amino acids. Trimming cost V 6 bases and J 7 bases, with 15 bases left between them. Germline V gene data show CDR1 as ENHRY and CDR2 as SYGVKD. CDR3 residues: CAIRDRASIEAFF. CDR3 DNA sequence: TGTGCCATCAGGGACCGGGCCTCCATTGAAGCTTTCTTT.

For this clone: The same CDR3 arises from other DNA sequences in this sample as well. The rearrangement joins TRBV28 to TRBJ2-7; D call uncertain. The CDR3 spans 11 residues. Per germline, CDR1 MDHEN and CDR2 SYDVKM. Trimming shortened V by 3 bases and J by 5 bases, and 5 bases separated the two germline ends. CDR3 sequence (DNA): TGTGCCAGCAGTTTGGCTCACGAGCAGTACTTC. Its protein product is CASSLAHEQYF.

The rearrangement joins TRBV21-1 to TRBJ2-5; TRBD2 is the table's D call and was not checked against the DNA. TRBV21-1 is tagged as a pseudogene. This CDR3 is built from 16 residues. The CDR3 sequence: CASSKGGTPGQETQYF. In DNA form, the CDR3 reads TGTGCCAGCAGCAAAGGAGGGACTCCTGGCCAAGAGACCCAGTACTTC.

The J gene is TRBJ2-1, the V gene TRBV27; TRBD1 matches 8 bases. Losses at the gene ends were 3 bases for V and 1 base for J; bases not matched to a gene: 5. Germline CDR1 MNHEY, CDR2 SMNVEV (reference sequence). The length of the CDR3 is 16 residues. CDR3 residues: CASSFQGAGSYNEQFF. For the CDR3, the DNA is TGTGCCAGCAGTTTCCAGGGGGCGGGGTCCTACAATGAGCAGTTCTTC.

V and J are TRBV5-4 and TRBJ2-1, with 12 bases identical to TRBD1. Germline loops: CDR1 SGHNT, CDR2 YYREEE (reference sequence). Losses at the gene ends were 4 bases for V and 8 bases for J; bases not matched to a gene: 10. The CDR3 consists of 16 residues. Here the CDR3 reads CASSPAGQGAVDEQFF. CDR3 nucleotides: TGTGCCAGCAGCCCGGCGGGACAGGGGGCTGTGGATGAGCAGTTCTTC. Together with reference TRBV5-4 and TRBJ2-1, the CDR3 gives the full variable domain: ETGVTQSPTHLIKTRGQQVTLRCSSQSGHNTVSWYQQALGQGPQFIFQYYREEENGRGNFPPRFSGLQFPNYSSELNVNALELDDSALYLCASSPAGQGAVDEQFFGPGTRLTVL.

The chain carries TRBV4-3 and TRBJ2-1; 7 bases are a match to TRBD1. The CDR3 has 16 amino acids. V lost 4 bases to trimming and J lost 3 bases; unmatched junction nucleotides: 9. The germline V gene has CDR1 LGHNA and CDR2 YSLEER. CDR3 DNA: TGCGCCAGCAGCCCCCAGGGGGACATGATCTACAATGAGCAGTTCTTC. It yields the protein CASSPQGDMIYNEQFF.

This rearrangement joins TRBV5-1 to TRBJ2-5; maybe TRBD1 (6 bases). Germline CDR1 SGHRS, CDR2 YFSETQ. The CDR3 loop spans 15 amino acids. Trimming shortened V by 0 bases and J by 4 bases, and 13 bases separated the two germline ends. For the CDR3, the DNA is TGCGCCAGCAGCTTGGGGCAGGGGATACGAGAGACCCAGTACTTC. Its protein product is CASSLGQGIRETQYF. Using reference TRBV5-1 and TRBJ2-5 for the parts outside the CDR3, the full variable domain is KAGVTQTPRYLIKTRGQQVTLSCSPISGHRSVSWYQQTPGQGLQFLFEYFSETQRNKGNFPGRFSGRQFSNSRSEMNVSTLELGDSALYLCASSLGQGIRETQYFGPGTRLLVL.

V and J are TRBV6-5 and TRBJ2-7, with unresolved D. Trimming cost V 4 bases and J 0 bases, with 13 bases left between them. From germline, CDR1 is MNHEY and CDR2 SVGAGI. This CDR3 contains 15 residues. The DNA for the CDR3 is TGTGCCAGCAGTTTGGGTACCCCGAGCTCCTACGAGCAGTACTTC. Protein product: CASSLGTPSSYEQYF.

V is TRBV7-8 and J is TRBJ1-2, with TRBD1 matching over 7 bases. The CDR3 length is 15 residues. Germline CDR1 and CDR2: SGHVS and FQNEAQ. Trimming at V came to 0 bases and at J to 8 bases, leaving 9 bases not matched to a gene. The DNA of the CDR3 is TGTGCCAGCAGCTTAGCGCAGAGGGGGCGCGACGGCTACACCTTC. Amino acids: CASSLAQRGRDGYTF.

This chain links TRBV6-1 with TRBJ2-7; a weak D match, TRBD2 (5 bases). CDR1 MNHNS and CDR2 SASEGT come from the germline V gene. The CDR3 spans 15 residues. V was cut by 4 bases and J by 3 bases, with 16 bases left in between. The CDR3 sequence: CASSGRGLPIYEQYF. For the CDR3, the DNA is TGTGCCAGCAGTGGGCGTGGACTCCCCATCTACGAGCAGTACTTC.

The chain recombines TRBV5-1 with TRBJ2-1; TRBD2 might be the D (7 bases). Trimming shortened V by 4 bases and J by 5 bases, and 16 bases separated the two germline ends. The CDR3 contains 15 residues. CDR1 and CDR2 (germline): SGHRS, YFSETQ. The CDR3 DNA reads as TGCGCCAGCAGCCAACAGGGAGGGAGGAACAATGAGCAGTTCTTC. The encoded protein is CASSQQGGRNNEQFF.

The chain has TRBV9 and TRBJ2-7, with 7 bases lining up with TRBD1. This CDR3 contains 15 residues. The V segment lost 2 bases and the J segment 2 bases; nucleotides outside the gene matches: 7. The germline gives CDR1 SGDLS, CDR2 YYNGEE. As DNA, the CDR3 is TGTGCCAGCAGCGTCTCGACAGGGCCTACCTACGAGCAGTACTTC. This sequence encodes CASSVSTGPTYEQYF.